This T cell receptor (beta chain) emerged from a study of shared clonotypes between healthy human individuals. In the study overall: CD4 naive cells filled three plates per donor, CD4 memory three, CD8 naive two and CD8 memory one.

Trimming removed 1 base from V and 6 bases from J, with 11 bases in between. The CDR3 is 14 residues long. The germline V gene encodes CDR1 SGHTS and CDR2 YDEGEE. Replicate PCRs from sorted subsets contained roughly 220 ng DNA, which is around 29,000 T cell genomes. Sequenced by immunoSEQ multiplex PCR; TCRdb stores in-frame clones only, minus some. The data hold about 820,000 clones, with approximately 92% observed a single time. Study-level findings and limits: Researchers sampled blood only, noting tissue repertoires likely differ. Naive CD4 clonotype sharing across a few donors was around 5.5%.

With respect to this clone: Its antigen is not known.

Only CD45RO-negative cells positively selected for CCR7 counted as naive CD8 cells, so terminally differentiated effector memory CD45RA+ cells were excluded. The chain links TRBV5-8 to TRBJ2-1; D remains ambiguous. The sequencing input was naive CD8+ T cells sorted from blood. This sequence originates from a man between 25 and 39 years old in good health. The CDR3 coding sequence is TGTGCCAGCAGCTTGCTGATCGCTTTCAATGAGCAGTTCTTC. It codes for CASSLLIAFNEQFF.